Sequencing of this TCR beta chain was carried out in a study of T cell responses to AZD1222 COVID-19 vaccine. Study background: Pooling was applied to second doses at about 4 or about 12 weeks.

The study, taken as a whole, reports: AZD1222 recipients seropositive at baseline numbered only six or seven.

The table lists this clone with a count of one. Antigen: not known. This CDR3 contains 14 residues. Germline values: CDR1 MDHEN, CDR2 SYDVKM. Between the trimmed V and J ends, which lost 3 bases and 5 bases, there was a span of 13 bases. Profiling relied on immunoSEQ multiplex PCR, and the TCRdb table lists in-frame clones only, not all of them. Altogether about 170,000 clones are present, approximately 90% being singletons, with the ten largest covering about 1.6%. The receptor was isolated from an adult in good health. V is TRBV28 and J is TRBJ1-2; D unclear. Sequencing used peripheral blood, obtained on day 0 of AZD1222 vaccination. CDR3 protein: CASSFRHSPYGYTF. The CDR3 DNA follows: TGTGCCAGCAGTTTCCGGCACAGTCCTTATGGCTACACCTTC.